This is a list of T cell receptor beta chains from one sample in a study of Ad26.COV2.S vaccination and SARS-CoV-2 variants. Generated by immunoSEQ multiplex PCR, the TCRdb table keeps only in-frame clones and is missing some. The sample contains some 250,000 clones, roughly 90% of which appear only once. Sequencing was performed on peripheral blood, taken in a trial of Ad26.COV2.S vaccine versus placebo. These receptors originate from a person aged 18-65 years who received the Ad26.COV2.S COVID-19 vaccine or a placebo. CDR3s include the opening cysteine and the closing phenylalanine or tryptophan. D genes are given only for firm matches. The size entry is marked missing in some rows and otherwise reads once, few, many or a size class.

>16|TRBJ2-2|.|.|TRBV4-1
TGCGCCAGCAGCCAAGCCCCGAGGAAGAACACCGGGGAGCTGTTTTTT
CASSQAPRKNTGELFF
>16|TRBJ2-1|.|TRBD2|TRBV7-3
TGTGCCAGCAGCTTAACGACGGCGGGAGTGGGTAATGAGCAGTTCTTC
CASSLTTAGVGNEQFF
>13|TRBJ2-2|once|.|TRBV5-1
TGCGCCAGCAGCGCACAGGGTACCGGGGAGCTGTTTTTT
CASSAQGTGELFF
>14|TRBJ1-3|.|.|TRBV5-1
TGCGCCAGCAGCCGCCCAGACCCGGGAAACACCATATATTTT
CASSRPDPGNTIYF
>16|TRBJ2-1|.|TRBD1|TRBV9
TGTGCCAGCAGCCCCCACCGGGCAGGGGGCCGCAATGAGCAGTTCTTC
CASSPHRAGGRNEQFF
>16|TRBJ2-2|.|.|TRBV9
TGTGCCAGCAGCCCGAGCCGGGCCTCCTTGTCCGGGGAGCTGTTTTTT
CASSPSRASLSGELFF
>15|TRBJ2-7|.|.|TRBV6-6
TGTGCCAGCAGTCTAGCGCCACAGGCATACCACGAGCAGTACTTC
CASSLAPQAYHEQYF
>15|TRBJ2-5|.|.|TRBV9
TGTGCCAGCAGCGTAGTAGGGACAAAAGAAGAGACCCAGTACTTC
CASSVVGTKEETQYF
>14|TRBJ2-3|.|.|TRBV28
TGTGCCAGCAGTTGGGCACAGAGCACAGATACGCAGTATTTT
CASSWAQSTDTQYF
>15|TRBJ1-1|.|.|TRBV4-2
TGTGCCAGCAGCCACCTTGATGTAGGGTACACTGAAGCTTTCTTT
CASSHLDVGYTEAFF
>16|TRBJ2-5|.|TRBD2|TRBV30
TGTGCCTGGAGTAGTGAATTAGCGGGGCCACAAGAGACCCAGTACTTC
CAWSSELAGPQETQYF
>14|TRBJ1-2|.|.|TRBV6-5
TGTGCCACCACCGGGAGGGGGACGGGATATGGCTACACCTTC
CATTGRGTGYGYTF
>14|TRBJ2-3|.|TRBD2|TRBV19
TGTGCCAGTAGTCCCCCTGGGGGGGCAGATACGCAGTATTTT
CASSPPGGADTQYF
>11|TRBJ2-7|once|TRBD1|TRBV20-1
TGCAGTGCTTACAGGGGTGTCGAGCAGTACTTC
CSAYRGVEQYF
>15|TRBJ1-1|.|.|TRBV5-6
TGTGCCAGCAGCTTGGCTATCGCAGGCAACACTGAAGCTTTCTTT
CASSLAIAGNTEAFF
>11|TRBJ2-5|.|.|TRBV10-2
TGCGCCAGCAGTGGTGGGGAGACCCAGTACTTC
CASSGGETQYF
>15|TRBJ1-4|.|TRBD1|TRBV25-1
TGTGCCAGCAGTGCGGACAGGGGTGGAGGGGAAAAACTGTTTTTT
CASSADRGGGEKLFF
>13|TRBJ2-1|.|.|TRBV4-1
TGCGCCAGCAGCCAACGAGGGATGAATGAGCAGTTCTTC
CASSQRGMNEQFF
>14|TRBJ1-1|.|.|TRBV11-1
TGTGCCAGCAGCCCTGGGCCGACGAACACTGAAGCTTTCTTT
CASSPGPTNTEAFF
>13|TRBJ1-5|.|.|TRBV19
TGTGCCAGTAGTATAGGAGGGGACCAGCCCCAGCATTTT
CASSIGGDQPQHF
>15|TRBJ2-7|.|TRBD1|TRBV28
TGTGCCAGCAGTTTGGCCCAAGACAGGGACTACGAGCAGTACTTC
CASSLAQDRDYEQYF
>16|TRBJ2-1|.|.|TRBV5-6
TGTGCCAGCAGCTTGGTGGACAGCGGCGCCTACAATGAGCAGTTCTTC
CASSLVDSGAYNEQFF
>18|TRBJ2-5|.|TRBD2|TRBV7-2
TGTGCCAGCAGCGCGTCCCCTCCGGGACTAGGGAGGCGAGAGACCCAGTACTTC
CASSASPPGLGRRETQYF
>13|TRBJ1-1|.|.|TRBV12-3/TRBV12-4
TGTGCCAGCACCAAAGGGGGGAGCACTGAAGCTTTCTTT
CASTKGGSTEAFF
>17|TRBJ2-7|.|TRBD1|TRBV7-8
TGTGCCAGCAGCATGAGAGACCGGGACAGGGGTGACTACGAGCAGTACTTC
CASSMRDRDRGDYEQYF
>15|TRBJ2-7|.|TRBD2|TRBV2
TGTGCCAGCAGTGCCGGGAGCGGGACTGCCTACGAGCAGTACTTC
CASSAGSGTAYEQYF
>15|TRBJ1-4|many|.|TRBV6-2/TRBV6-3
TGTGCCAGCAGTGGAGTGGGGTGGCTCAATGAAAAACTGTTTTTT
CASSGVGWLNEKLFF